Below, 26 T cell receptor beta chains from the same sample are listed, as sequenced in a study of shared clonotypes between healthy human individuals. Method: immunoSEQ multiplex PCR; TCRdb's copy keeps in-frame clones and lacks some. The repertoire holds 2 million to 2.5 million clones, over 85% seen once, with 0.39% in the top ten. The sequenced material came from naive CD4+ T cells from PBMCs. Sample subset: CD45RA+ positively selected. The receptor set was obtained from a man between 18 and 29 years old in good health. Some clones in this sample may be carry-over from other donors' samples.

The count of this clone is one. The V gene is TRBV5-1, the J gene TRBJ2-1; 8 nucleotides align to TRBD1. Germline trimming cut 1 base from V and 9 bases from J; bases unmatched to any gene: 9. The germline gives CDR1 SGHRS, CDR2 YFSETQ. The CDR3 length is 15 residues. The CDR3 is CASSLWTGISGEQFF. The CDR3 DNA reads TGCGCCAGCAGCTTGTGGACAGGGATTTCGGGTGAGCAGTTCTTC. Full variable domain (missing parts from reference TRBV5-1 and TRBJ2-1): KAGVTQTPRYLIKTRGQQVTLSCSPISGHRSVSWYQQTPGQGLQFLFEYFSETQRNKGNFPGRFSGRQFSNSRSEMNVSTLELGDSALYLCASSLWTGISGEQFFGPGTRLTVL.

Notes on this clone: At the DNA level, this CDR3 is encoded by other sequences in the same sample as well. The chain's CDR3 is CASGSGANVLTF. CDR3 DNA: TGTGCCAGCGGCTCTGGGGCCAACGTCCTGACTTTC. The rearrangement joins TRBV28 to TRBJ2-6; D remains ambiguous. This CDR3 is 12 amino acids long. CDR1 and CDR2 (germline): MDHEN, SYDVKM. V was trimmed by 8 bases and J by 0 bases, leaving 2 bases between them.

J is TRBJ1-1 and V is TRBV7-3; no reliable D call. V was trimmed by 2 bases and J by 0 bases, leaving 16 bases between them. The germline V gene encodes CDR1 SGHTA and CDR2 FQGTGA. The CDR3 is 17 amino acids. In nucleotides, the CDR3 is TGTGCCAGCAGCTTAGAAGGCCAACTCCACATGAACACTGAAGCTTTCTTT. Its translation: CASSLEGQLHMNTEAFF.

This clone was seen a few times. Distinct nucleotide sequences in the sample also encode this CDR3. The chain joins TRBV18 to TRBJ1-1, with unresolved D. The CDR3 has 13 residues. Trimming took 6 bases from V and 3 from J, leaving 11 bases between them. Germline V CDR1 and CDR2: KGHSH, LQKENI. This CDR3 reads CASSPGGDTEAFF. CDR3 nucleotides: TGTGCCAGCTCCCCAGGTGGGGACACTGAAGCTTTCTTT.

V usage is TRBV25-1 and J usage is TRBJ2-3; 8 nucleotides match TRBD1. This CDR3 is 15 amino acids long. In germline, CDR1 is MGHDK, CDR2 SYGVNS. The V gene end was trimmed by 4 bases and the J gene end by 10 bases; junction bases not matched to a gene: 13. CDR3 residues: CASSVQGQGKGSQYF. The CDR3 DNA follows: TGTGCCAGCAGTGTTCAAGGACAGGGTAAAGGTTCGCAGTATTTT. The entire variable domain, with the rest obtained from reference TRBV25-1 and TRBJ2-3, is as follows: EADIYQTPRYLVIGTGKKITLECSQTMGHDKMYWYQQDPGMELHLIHYSYGVNSTEKGDLSSESTVSRIRTEHFPLTLESARPSHTSQYLCASSVQGQGKGSQYFGPGTRLTVL.

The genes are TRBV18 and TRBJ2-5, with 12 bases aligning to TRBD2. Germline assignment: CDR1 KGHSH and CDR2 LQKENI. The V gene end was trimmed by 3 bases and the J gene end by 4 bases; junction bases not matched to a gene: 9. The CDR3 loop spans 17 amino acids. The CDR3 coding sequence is TGTGCCAGCTCACCTGTGACTAGCGGGAGCTATGGAGAGACCCAGTACTTC. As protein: CASSPVTSGSYGETQYF.

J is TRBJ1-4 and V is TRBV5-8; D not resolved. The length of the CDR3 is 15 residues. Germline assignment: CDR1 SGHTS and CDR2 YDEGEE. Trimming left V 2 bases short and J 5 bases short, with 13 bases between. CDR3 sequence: CASSFGRRLNEKLFF. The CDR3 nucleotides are TGTGCCAGCAGCTTTGGTCGACGGTTAAATGAAAAACTGTTTTTT.

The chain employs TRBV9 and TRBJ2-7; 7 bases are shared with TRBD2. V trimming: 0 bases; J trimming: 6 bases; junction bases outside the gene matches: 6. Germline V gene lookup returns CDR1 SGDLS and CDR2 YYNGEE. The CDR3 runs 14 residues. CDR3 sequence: CASSVGGEGREQYF. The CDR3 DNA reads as TGTGCCAGCAGCGTAGGAGGGGAGGGTCGCGAGCAGTACTTC.

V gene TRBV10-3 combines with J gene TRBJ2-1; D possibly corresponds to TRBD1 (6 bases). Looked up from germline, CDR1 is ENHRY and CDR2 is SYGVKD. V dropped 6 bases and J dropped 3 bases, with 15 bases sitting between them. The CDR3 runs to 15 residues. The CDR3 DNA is TGTGCCATCAGGGGGGACACTCACAACTACAATGAGCAGTTCTTC. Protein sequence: CAIRGDTHNYNEQFF.

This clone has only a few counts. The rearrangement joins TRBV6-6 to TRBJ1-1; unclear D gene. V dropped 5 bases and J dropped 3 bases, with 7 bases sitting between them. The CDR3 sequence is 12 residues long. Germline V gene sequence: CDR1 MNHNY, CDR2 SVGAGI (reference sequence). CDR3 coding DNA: TGTGCCAGCAGTCCCGCAGACACTGAAGCTTTCTTT. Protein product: CASSPADTEAFF.

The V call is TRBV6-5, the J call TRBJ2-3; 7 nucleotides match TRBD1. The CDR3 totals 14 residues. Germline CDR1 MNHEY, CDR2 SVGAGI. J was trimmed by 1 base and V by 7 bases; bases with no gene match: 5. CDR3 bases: TGTGCCAGCACCACCGACAGGGGCACAGATACGCAGTATTTT. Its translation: CASTTDRGTDTQYF.

In DNA form, the CDR3 reads TGTGCCAGCAGTTTATCTACAGGCAGACAGACCCAGTACTTC. Translation: CASSLSTGRQTQYF. V gene TRBV28 combines with J gene TRBJ2-5; possibly TRBD1 for D (5 bases). V lost 1 base to trimming and J lost 6 bases, with 12 bases between them. The CDR3 length is 14 residues. Germline lookup yields CDR1 MDHEN and CDR2 SYDVKM.

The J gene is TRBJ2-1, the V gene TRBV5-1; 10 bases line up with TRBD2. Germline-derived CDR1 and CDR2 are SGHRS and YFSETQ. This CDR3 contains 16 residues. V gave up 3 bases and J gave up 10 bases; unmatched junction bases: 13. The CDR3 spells CASSSFALAGVREQFF. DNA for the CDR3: TGCGCCAGCAGCTCGTTCGCTCTAGCGGGAGTTCGAGAGCAGTTCTTC.

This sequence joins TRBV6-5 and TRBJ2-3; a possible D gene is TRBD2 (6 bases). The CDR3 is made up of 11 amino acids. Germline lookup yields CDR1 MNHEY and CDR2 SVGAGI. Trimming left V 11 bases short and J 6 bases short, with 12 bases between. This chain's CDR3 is CAGGWGDTQYF. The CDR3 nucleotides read TGTGCCGGGGGGTGGGGCGATACGCAGTATTTT.

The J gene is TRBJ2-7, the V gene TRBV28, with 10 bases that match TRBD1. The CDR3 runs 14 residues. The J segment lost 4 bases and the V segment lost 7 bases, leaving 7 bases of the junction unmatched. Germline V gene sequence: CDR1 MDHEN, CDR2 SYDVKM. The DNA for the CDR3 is TGTGCCAGCATTAACGGACAGGGGGGGTACGAGCAGTACTTC. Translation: CASINGQGGYEQYF. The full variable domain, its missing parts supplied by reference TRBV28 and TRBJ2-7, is DVKVTQSSRYLVKRTGEKVFLECVQDMDHENMFWYRQDPGLGLRLIYFSYDVKMKEKGDIPEGYSVSREKKERFSLILESASTNQTSMYLCASINGQGGYEQYFGPGTRLTVT.

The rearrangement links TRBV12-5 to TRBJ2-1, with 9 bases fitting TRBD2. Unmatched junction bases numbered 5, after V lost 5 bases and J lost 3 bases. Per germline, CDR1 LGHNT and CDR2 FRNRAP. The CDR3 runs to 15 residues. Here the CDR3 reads CASGTSSGDYNEQFF. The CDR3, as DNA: TGTGCTAGTGGTACCTCTAGCGGGGACTACAATGAGCAGTTCTTC.

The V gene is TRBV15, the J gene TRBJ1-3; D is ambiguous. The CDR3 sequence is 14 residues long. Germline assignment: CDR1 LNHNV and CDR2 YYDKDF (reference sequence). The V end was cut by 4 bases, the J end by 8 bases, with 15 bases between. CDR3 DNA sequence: TGTGCCACCAGCATTTCCAAAACTGCGTACACCATATATTTT. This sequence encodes CATSISKTAYTIYF.

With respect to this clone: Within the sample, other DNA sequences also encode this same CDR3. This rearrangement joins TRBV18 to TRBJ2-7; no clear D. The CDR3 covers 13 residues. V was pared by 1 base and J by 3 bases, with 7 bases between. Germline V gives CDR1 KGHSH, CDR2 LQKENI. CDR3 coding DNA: TGTGCCAGCTCACCACGGACCGGCTACGAGCAGTACTTC. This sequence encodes CASSPRTGYEQYF.

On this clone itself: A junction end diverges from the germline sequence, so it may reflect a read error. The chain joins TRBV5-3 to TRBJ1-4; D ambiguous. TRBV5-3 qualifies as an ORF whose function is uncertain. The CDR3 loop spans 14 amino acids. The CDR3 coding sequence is TGTGCCAGCAGCTTGTGGCAGACTAATGAAAAACTGTTTTTT. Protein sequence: CASSLWQTNEKLFF.

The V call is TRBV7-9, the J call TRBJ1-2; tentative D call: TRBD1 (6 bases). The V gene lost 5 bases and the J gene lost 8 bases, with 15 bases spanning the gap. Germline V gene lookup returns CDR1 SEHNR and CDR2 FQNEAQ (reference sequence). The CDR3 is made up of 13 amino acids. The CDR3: CASSTGTPTGYTF. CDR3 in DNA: TGTGCCAGCAGCACCGGGACACCGACCGGCTACACCTTC.

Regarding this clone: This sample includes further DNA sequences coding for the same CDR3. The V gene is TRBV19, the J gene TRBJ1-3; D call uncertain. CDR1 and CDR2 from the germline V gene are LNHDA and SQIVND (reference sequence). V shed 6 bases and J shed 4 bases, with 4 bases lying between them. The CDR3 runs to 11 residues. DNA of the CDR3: TGTGCCAGTAGGACCGGAAACACCATATATTTT. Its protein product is CASRTGNTIYF.

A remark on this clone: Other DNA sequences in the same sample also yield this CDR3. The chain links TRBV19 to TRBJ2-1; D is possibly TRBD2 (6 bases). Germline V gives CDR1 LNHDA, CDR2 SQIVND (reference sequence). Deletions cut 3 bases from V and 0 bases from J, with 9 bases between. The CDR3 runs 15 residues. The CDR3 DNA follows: TGTGCCAGTAGTATTTCCGGGAGCTCCTACAATGAGCAGTTCTTC. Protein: CASSISGSSYNEQFF. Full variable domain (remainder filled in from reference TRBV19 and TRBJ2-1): DGGITQSPKYLFRKEGQNVTLSCEQNLNHDAMYWYRQDPGQGLRLIYYSQIVNDFQKGDIAEGYSVSREKKESFPLTVTSAQKNPTAFYLCASSISGSSYNEQFFGPGTRLTVL.

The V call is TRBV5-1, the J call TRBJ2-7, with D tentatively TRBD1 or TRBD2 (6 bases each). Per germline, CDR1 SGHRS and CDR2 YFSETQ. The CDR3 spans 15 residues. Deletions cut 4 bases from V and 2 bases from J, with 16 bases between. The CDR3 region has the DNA TGCGCCAGCAGCCCTTCGGGGGCTCAGACCTACGAGCAGTACTTC. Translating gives CASSPSGAQTYEQYF.

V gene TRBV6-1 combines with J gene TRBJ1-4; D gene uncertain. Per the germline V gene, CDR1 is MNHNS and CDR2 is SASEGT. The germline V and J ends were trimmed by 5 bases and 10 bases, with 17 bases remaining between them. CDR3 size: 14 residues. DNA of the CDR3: TGTGCCAGCAGTACCCGTCCACTAGACGGAAAACTGTTTTTT. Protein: CASSTRPLDGKLFF.

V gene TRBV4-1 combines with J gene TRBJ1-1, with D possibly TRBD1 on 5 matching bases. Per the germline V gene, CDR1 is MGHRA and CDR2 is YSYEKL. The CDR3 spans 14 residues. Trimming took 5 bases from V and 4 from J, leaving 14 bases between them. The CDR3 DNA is TGCGCCAGCAGCAAAAGTGCAGGGCCCACTGAAGCTTTCTTT. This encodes CASSKSAGPTEAFF.

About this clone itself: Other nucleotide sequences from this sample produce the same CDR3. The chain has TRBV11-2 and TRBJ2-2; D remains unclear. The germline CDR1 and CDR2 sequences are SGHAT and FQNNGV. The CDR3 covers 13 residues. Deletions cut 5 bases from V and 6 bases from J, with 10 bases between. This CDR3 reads CASSPLGAGELFF. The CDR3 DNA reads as TGTGCCAGCAGCCCACTTGGAGCCGGGGAGCTGTTTTTT.